The sample holds one count of the clone carrying this TCR beta chain. Assay used: immunoSEQ multiplex PCR; TCRdb lists only in-frame clones, some missing. The data show about 140,000 clones, 88% seen once. The sample originates from a study of control samples from healthy donors and cancer patients. The CDR3 has 12 residues. The ends were cut back, 3 bases at V and 4 bases at J, with 4 bases in the middle. CDR1 and CDR2 (germline): MNHNS, SASEGT. Sequencing used blood. This sequence joins TRBV6-1 and TRBJ2-1; D not certain. This sequence originates from a man aged 18 to 29 in good health. The CDR3 is CASSDFYNEQFF. The CDR3 DNA follows: TGTGCCAGCAGTGATTTTTACAATGAGCAGTTCTTC.